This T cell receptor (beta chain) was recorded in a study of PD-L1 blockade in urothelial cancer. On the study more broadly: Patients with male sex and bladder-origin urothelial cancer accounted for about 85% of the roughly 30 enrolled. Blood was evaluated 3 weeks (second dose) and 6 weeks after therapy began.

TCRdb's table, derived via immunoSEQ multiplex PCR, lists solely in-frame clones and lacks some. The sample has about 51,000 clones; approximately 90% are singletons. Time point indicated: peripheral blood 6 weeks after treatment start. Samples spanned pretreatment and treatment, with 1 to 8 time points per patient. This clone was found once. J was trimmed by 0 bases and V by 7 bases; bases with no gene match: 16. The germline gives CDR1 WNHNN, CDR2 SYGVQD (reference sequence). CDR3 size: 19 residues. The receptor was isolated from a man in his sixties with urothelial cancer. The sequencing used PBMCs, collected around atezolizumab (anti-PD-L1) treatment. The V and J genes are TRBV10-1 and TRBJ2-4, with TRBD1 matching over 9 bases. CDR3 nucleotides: TGCGCCAGCACTCCAGGTGTGGACAGGGGCCCTACAGCCAAAAACATTCAGTACTTC. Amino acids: CASTPGVDRGPTAKNIQYF.